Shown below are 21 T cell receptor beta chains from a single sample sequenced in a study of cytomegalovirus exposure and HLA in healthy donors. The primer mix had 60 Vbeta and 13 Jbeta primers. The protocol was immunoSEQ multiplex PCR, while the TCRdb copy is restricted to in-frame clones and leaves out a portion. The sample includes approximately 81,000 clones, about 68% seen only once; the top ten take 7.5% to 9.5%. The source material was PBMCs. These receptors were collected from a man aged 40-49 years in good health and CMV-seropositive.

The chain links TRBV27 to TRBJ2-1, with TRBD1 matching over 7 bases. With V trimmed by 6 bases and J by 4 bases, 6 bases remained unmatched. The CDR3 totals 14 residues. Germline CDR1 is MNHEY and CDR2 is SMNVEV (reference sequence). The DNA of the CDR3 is TGTGCCAGCAGCCCGGGACAGTTGTACAATGAGCAGTTCTTC. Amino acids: CASSPGQLYNEQFF.

CDR3 loop: CASSRGGLETQYF. CDR3 in DNA: TGTGCCAGCAGCCGGGGGGGCCTTGAGACCCAGTACTTC. The chain recombines TRBV25-1 with TRBJ2-5; 8 bases are a match to TRBD2. Germline V gene data show CDR1 as MGHDK and CDR2 as SYGVNS. The CDR3 is made up of 13 amino acids. The junction had 5 bases not matched to a gene; V was cut back by 6 bases and J by 5 bases. Complete variable domain (other parts from reference TRBV25-1 and TRBJ2-5): EADIYQTPRYLVIGTGKKITLECSQTMGHDKMYWYQQDPGMELHLIHYSYGVNSTEKGDLSSESTVSRIRTEHFPLTLESARPSHTSQYLCASSRGGLETQYFGPGTRLLVL.

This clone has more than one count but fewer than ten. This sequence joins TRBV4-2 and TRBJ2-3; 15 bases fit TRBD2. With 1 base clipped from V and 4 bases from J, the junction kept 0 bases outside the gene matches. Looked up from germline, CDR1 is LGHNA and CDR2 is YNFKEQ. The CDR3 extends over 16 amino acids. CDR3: CASSQGTSGGADTQYF. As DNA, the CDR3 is TGTGCCAGCAGCCAAGGGACTAGCGGGGGGGCAGATACGCAGTATTTT.

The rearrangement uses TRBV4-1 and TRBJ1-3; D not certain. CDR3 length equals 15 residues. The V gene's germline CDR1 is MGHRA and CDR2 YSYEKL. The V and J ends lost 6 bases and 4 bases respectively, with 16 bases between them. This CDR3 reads CASSQTDGQGNTIYF. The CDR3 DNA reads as TGCGCCAGCAGTCAAACAGACGGCCAAGGAAACACCATATATTTT.

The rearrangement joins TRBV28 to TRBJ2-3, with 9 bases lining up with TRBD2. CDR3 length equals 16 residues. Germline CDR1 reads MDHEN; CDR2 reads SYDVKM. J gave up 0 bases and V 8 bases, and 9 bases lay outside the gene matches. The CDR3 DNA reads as TGTGCCAGCTGGTTGGGCGCGGGGGGGAGCACAGATACGCAGTATTTT. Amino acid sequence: CASWLGAGGSTDTQYF.

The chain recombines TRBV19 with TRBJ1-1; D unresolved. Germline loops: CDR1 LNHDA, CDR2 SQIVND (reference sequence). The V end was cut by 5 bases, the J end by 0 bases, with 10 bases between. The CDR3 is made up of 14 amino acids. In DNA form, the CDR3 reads TGTGCCAGTAGTCCCGGTCCCATGAACACTGAAGCTTTCTTT. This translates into CASSPGPMNTEAFF.

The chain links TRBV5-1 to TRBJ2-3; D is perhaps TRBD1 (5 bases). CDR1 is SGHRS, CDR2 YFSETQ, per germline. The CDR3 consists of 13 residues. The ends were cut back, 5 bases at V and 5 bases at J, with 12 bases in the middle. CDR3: CASRDQGQDTQYF. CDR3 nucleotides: TGCGCCAGCAGGGACCAGGGTCAAGATACGCAGTATTTT. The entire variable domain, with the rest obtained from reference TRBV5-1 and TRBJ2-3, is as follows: KAGVTQTPRYLIKTRGQQVTLSCSPISGHRSVSWYQQTPGQGLQFLFEYFSETQRNKGNFPGRFSGRQFSNSRSEMNVSTLELGDSALYLCASRDQGQDTQYFGPGTRLTVL.

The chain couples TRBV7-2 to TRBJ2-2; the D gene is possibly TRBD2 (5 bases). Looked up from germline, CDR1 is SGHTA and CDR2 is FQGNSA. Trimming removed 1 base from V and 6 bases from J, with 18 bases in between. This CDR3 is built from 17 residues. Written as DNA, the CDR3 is TGTGCCAGCAGCTTAGTCGAGGTCCGGGGAACTCCCGGGGAGCTGTTTTTT. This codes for CASSLVEVRGTPGELFF.

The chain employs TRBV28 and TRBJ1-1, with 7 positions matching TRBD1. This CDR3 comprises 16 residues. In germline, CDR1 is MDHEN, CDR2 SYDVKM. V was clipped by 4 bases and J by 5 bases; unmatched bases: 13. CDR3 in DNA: TGTGCCAGCAGTTACCCAAGACAGGGCTTGGTTACTGAAGCTTTCTTT. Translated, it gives CASSYPRQGLVTEAFF.

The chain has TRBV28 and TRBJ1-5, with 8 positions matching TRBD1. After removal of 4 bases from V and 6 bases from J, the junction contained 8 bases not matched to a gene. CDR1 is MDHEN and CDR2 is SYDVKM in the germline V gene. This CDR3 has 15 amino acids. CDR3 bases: TGTGCCAGCAGTTCTCCGACAGGGGATGTTCAGCCCCAGCATTTT. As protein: CASSSPTGDVQPQHF.

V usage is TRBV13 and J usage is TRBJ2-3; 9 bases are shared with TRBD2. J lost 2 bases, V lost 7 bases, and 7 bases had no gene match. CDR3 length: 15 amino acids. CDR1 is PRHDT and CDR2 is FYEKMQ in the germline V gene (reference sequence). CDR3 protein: CASTASGIYTDTQYF. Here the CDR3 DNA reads TGTGCCAGCACCGCTAGCGGGATTTACACAGATACGCAGTATTTT.

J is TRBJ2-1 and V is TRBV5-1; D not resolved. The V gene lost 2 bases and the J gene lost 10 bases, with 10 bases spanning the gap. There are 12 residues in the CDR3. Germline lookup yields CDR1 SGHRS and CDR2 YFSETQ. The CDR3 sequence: CASSFRGQEQFF. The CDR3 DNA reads TGCGCCAGCAGCTTCCGCGGTCAAGAGCAGTTCTTC.

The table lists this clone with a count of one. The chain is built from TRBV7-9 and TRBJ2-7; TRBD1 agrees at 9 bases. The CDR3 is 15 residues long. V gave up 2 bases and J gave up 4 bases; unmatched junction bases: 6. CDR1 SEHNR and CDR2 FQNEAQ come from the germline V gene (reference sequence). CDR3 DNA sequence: TGTGCCAGCAGCTTACATGGACAGGGGAGATACGAGCAGTACTTC. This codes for CASSLHGQGRYEQYF.

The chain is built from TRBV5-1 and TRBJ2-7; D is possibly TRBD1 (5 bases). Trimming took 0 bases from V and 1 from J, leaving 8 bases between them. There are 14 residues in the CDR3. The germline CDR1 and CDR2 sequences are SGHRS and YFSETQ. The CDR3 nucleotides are TGCGCCAGCAGCTTGGGCCCAGGGTCCTACGAGCAGTACTTC. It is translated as CASSLGPGSYEQYF. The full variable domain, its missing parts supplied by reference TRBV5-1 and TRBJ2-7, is KAGVTQTPRYLIKTRGQQVTLSCSPISGHRSVSWYQQTPGQGLQFLFEYFSETQRNKGNFPGRFSGRQFSNSRSEMNVSTLELGDSALYLCASSLGPGSYEQYFGPGTRLTVT.

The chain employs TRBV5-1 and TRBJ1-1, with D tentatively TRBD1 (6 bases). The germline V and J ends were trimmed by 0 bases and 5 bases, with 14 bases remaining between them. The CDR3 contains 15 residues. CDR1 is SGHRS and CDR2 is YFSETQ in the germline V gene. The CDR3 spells CASSLDSGERTEAFF. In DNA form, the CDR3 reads TGCGCCAGCAGCTTGGACTCAGGGGAGAGGACTGAAGCTTTCTTT.

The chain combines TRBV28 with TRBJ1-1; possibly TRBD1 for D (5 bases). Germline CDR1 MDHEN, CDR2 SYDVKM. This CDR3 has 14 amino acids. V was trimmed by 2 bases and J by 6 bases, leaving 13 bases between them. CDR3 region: CASSLPLTGAEAFF. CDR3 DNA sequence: TGTGCCAGCAGTTTACCCCTCACGGGGGCTGAAGCTTTCTTT.

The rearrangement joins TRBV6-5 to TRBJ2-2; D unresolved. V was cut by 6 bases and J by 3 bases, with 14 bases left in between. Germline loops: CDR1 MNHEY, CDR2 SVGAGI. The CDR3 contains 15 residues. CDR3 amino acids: CASSLWQEDTGELFF. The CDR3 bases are TGTGCCAGCAGCCTGTGGCAGGAAGACACCGGGGAGCTGTTTTTT.

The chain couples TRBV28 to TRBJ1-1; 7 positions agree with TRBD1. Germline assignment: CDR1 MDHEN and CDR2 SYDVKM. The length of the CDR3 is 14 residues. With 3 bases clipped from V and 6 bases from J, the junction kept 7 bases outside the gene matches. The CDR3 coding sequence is TGTGCCAGCAGTTTTCTAGGGGGCGCCGCTGAAGCTTTCTTT. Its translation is CASSFLGGAAEAFF.

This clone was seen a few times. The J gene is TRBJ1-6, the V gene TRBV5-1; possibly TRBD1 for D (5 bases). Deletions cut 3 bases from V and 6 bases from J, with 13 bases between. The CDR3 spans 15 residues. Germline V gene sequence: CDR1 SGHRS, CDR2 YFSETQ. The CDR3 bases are TGCGCCAGCAGCTCCGGCGGCGGGGGTAATTCACCCCTCCACTTT. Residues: CASSSGGGGNSPLHF.

CDR3 sequence (DNA): TGTGCCTGGAGTGTAGGAGGGCCCCAGCATTTT. Translating gives CAWSVGGPQHF. The rearrangement joins TRBV30 to TRBJ1-5; D is uncertain. Germline CDR1 and CDR2: GTSNPN and SVGIG (reference sequence). Between the trimmed V and J ends, which lost 0 bases and 9 bases, there was a span of 6 bases. This CDR3 comprises 11 residues.

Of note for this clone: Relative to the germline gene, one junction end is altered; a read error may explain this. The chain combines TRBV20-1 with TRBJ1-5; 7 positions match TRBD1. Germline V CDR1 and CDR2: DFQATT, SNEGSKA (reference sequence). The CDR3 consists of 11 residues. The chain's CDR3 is CSARDGGQTNF. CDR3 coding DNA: TGCAGTGCTAGAGATGGGGGACAGACAAACTTT.